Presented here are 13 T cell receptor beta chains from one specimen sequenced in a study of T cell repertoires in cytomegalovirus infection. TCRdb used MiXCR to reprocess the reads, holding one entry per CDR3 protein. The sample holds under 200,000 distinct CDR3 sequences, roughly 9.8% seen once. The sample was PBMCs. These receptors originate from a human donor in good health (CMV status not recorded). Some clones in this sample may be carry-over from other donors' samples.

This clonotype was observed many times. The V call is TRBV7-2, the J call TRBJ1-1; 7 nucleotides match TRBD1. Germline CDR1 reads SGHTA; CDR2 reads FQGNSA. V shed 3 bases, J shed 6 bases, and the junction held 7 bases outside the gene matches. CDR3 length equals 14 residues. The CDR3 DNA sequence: TGTGCCAGCAGCTTGGGAACAGGGGATCCTGAAGCTTTCTTT. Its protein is CASSLGTGDPEAFF.

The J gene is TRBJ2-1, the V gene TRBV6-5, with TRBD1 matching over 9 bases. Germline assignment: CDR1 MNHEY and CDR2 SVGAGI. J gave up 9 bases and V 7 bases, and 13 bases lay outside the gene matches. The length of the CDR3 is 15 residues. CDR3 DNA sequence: TGTGCCAGCATCCCGGGACAGGGAAGATACTGTGAGCAGTTCTTC. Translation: CASIPGQGRYCEQFF.

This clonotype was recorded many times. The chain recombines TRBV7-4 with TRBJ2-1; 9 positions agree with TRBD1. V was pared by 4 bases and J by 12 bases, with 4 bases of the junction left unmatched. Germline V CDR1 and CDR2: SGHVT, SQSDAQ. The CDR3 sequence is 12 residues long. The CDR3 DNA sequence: TGTGCCAGCAGCTATACAGGGGGCAGGCAGTTCTTC. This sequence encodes CASSYTGGRQFF. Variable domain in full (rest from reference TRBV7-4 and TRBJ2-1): GAGVSQSPRYKVAKRGRDVALRCDSISGHVTLYWYRQTLGQGSEVLTYSQSDAQRDKSGRPSGRFSAERPERSVSTLKIQRTEQGDSAVYLCASSYTGGRQFFGPGTRLTVL.

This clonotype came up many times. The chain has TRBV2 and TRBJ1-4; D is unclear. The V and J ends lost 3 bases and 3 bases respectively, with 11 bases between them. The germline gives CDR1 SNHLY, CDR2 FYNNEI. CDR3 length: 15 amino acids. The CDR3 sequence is CASSETALANEKLFF. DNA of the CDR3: TGTGCCAGCAGTGAGACCGCGCTAGCTAATGAAAAACTGTTTTTT. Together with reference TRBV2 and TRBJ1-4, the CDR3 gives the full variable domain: EPEVTQTPSHQVTQMGQEVILRCVPISNHLYFYWYRQILGQKVEFLVSFYNNEISEKSEIFDDQFSVERPDGSNFTLKIRSTKLEDSAMYFCASSETALANEKLFFGSGTQLSVL.

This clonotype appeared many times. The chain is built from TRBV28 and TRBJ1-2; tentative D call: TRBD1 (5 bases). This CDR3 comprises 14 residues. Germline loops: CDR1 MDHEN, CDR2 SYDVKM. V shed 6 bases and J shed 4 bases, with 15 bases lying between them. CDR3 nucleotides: TGTGCCAGCAGAGAAAGGGGAGACGCCTATGGCTACACCTTC. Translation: CASRERGDAYGYTF.

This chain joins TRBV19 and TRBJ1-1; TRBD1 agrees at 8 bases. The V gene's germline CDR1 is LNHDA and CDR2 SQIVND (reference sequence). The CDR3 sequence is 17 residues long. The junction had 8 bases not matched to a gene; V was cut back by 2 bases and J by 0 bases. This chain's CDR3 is CASSIKGTGAMNTEAFF. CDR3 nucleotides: TGTGCCAGTAGTATAAAAGGGACAGGAGCAATGAACACTGAAGCTTTCTTT.

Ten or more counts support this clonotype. CDR3 amino acids: CASRPTSGGNNEQFF. CDR3 DNA sequence: TGTGCCAGCAGACCGACTAGCGGGGGGAACAATGAGCAGTTCTTC. The chain uses TRBV12-3 or TRBV12-4 and TRBJ2-1; 13 nucleotides agree with TRBD2. Trimming took 6 bases from V and 5 from J; bases not matched to a gene: 4. This CDR3 comprises 15 residues.

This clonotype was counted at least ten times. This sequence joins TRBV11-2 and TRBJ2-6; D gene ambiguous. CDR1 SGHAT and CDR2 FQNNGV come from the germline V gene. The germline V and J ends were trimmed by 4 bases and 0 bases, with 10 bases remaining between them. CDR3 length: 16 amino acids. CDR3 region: CASSSWVSSGANVLTF. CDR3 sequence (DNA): TGTGCCAGCAGCTCTTGGGTGTCCTCTGGGGCCAACGTCCTGACTTTC. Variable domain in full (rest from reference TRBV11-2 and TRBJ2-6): EAGVAQSPRYKIIEKRQSVAFWCNPISGHATLYWYQQILGQGPKLLIQFQNNGVVDDSQLPKDRFSAERLKGVDSTLKIQPAKLEDSAVYLCASSSWVSSGANVLTFGAGSRLTVL.

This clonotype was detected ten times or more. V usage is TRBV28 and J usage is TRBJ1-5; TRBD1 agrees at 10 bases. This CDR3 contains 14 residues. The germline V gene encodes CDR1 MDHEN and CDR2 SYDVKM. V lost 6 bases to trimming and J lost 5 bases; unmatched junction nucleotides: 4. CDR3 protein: CASSSGQGYQPQHF. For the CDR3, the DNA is TGTGCCAGCAGCTCGGGACAGGGGTATCAGCCCCAGCATTTT.

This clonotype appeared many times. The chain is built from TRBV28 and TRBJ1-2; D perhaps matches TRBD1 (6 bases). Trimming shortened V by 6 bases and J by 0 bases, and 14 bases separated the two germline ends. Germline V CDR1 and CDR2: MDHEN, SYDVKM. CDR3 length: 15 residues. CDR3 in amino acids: CASRPGDTTNYGYTF. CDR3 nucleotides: TGTGCCAGCAGACCTGGGGACACTACTAACTATGGCTACACCTTC.

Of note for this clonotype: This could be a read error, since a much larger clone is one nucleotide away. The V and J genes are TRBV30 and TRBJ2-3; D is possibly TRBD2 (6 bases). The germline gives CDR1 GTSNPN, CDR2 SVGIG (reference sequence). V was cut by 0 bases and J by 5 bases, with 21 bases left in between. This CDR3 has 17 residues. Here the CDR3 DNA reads TGTGCCTGGAGTGTAGGGGCTAGCCGCGTGGGGGGAGATACGCAGTATTTT. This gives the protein CAWSVGASRVGGDTQYF.

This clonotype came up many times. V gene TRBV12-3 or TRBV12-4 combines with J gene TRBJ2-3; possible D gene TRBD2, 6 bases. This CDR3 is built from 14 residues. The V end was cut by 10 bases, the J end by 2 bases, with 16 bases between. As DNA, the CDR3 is TGTGCCACTCTCCCCGGGGGATCCACAGATACGCAGTATTTT. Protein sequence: CATLPGGSTDTQYF.

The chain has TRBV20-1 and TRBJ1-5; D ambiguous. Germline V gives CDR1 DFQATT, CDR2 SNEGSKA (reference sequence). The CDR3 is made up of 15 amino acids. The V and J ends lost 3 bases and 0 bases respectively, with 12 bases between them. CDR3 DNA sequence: TGCAGTGCTAGGTCTAGTCTCTTTAGCAATCAGCCCCAGCATTTT. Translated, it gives CSARSSLFSNQPQHF.